The rows below give T cell receptor beta chains drawn from one sample of a study of T cells in Graves' hyperthyroidism and ophthalmopathy. TCRdb reanalysed the multiplex PCR reads using MiXCR and keeps one entry per CDR3 protein. The table shows 700,000 or so distinct CDR3 sequences, with about a sixth occurring only once. The sample consisted of blood. The receptor source for this set is a young man with Graves' hyperthyroidism. Both conserved end residues are part of each CDR3. The order of the fields is clone size, J gene, D gene, V gene, CDR3 DNA, CDR3 protein. D genes are given only for firm matches. Clone size is shown for a subset of rows, as once, few, many or a class of expanded clone.

>many|TRBJ2-5|TRBD1|TRBV27
TGTGCCAGCAGTCCAGGGGCAGGGGGCTTTCAAGAGACCCAGTACTTC
CASSPGAGGFQETQYF
>many|TRBJ2-1|.|TRBV2
TGTGCCAGCAGTAAGGCAAGCGTCGAGCAGTTCTTC
CASSKASVEQFF
>many|TRBJ2-7|.|TRBV12-5
TGTGCTAGTGGTTTCCTGACGGCCACCTACGAGCAGTACTTC
CASGFLTATYEQYF
>.|TRBJ2-5|.|TRBV5-1
TGCGCCAGCAGCGTCCGTGTCCGTGAGACCCAGTACTTC
CASSVRVRETQYF
>.|TRBJ2-2|.|TRBV20-1
TGCAGTGCTCCCCACCCAGGGGGGTGGAACACCGGGGAGCTGTTTTTT
CSAPHPGGWNTGELFF
>few|TRBJ2-1|TRBD2|TRBV7-9
TGTGCCAGCAGCTTAGAGGGCGGGAGAATAGGCTCCTACAATGAGCAGTTCTTC
CASSLEGGRIGSYNEQFF
>many|TRBJ2-3|TRBD2|TRBV6-2/TRBV6-3
TGTGCCAGCAGTTGGACTAGCGGGAGGGCTAAAGATACGCAGTATTTT
CASSWTSGRAKDTQYF
>.|TRBJ2-7|.|TRBV30
TGTGCCCGGACTCCCAAGGGGGCCTACGAGCAGTACTTC
CARTPKGAYEQYF
>.|TRBJ2-5|.|TRBV24-1
TGTGCCACCAGTGACCCCACAGGGACCGAGACCCAGTACTTC
CATSDPTGTETQYF
>many|TRBJ2-3|.|TRBV7-9
TGTGCCAGCAGCGCCTTAGGAGATACTAGCACAGATACGCAGTATTTT
CASSALGDTSTDTQYF
>.|TRBJ1-1|.|TRBV29-1
TGCAGCGCCGTGGGGCTTACCACTGAAGCTTTCTTT
CSAVGLTTEAFF
>many|TRBJ2-3|.|TRBV2
TGTGCCAGCAGTGTAGGGCGGGCGAGCACAGATACGCAGTATTTT
CASSVGRASTDTQYF
>many|TRBJ2-7|.|TRBV7-9
TGTGCCAGCAGCGATATCCGGGAAAACTACGAGCAGTACTTC
CASSDIRENYEQYF
>.|TRBJ2-7|.|TRBV5-1
TGCGCCAGCAGCTTGAGCGCTCAGTCCTCCTACGAGCAGTACTTC
CASSLSAQSSYEQYF
>.|TRBJ2-7|.|TRBV6-1
TGTACCAGCAAGGGGGGCCCCTACGAGCAGTACTTC
CTSKGGPYEQYF
>.|TRBJ2-7|.|TRBV2
TGTGCCAGCAGCGAAACGACAGTTTCCTACGAGCAGTACTTC
CASSETTVSYEQYF
>.|TRBJ2-7|TRBD1|TRBV19
TGTGCCAGTAGTTTCTCCGGGACAGGGCTCTACGAGCAGTACTTC
CASSFSGTGLYEQYF
>many|TRBJ1-4|.|TRBV6-1
TGTGCCAGCAGGAAGGGGACCGATAATGAAAAACTGTTTTTT
CASRKGTDNEKLFF
>.|TRBJ2-1|.|TRBV7-2
TGTGCCAGCAGCTTCCAATTTAATGAGCAGTTCTTC
CASSFQFNEQFF
>.|TRBJ2-5|TRBD2|TRBV9
TGTGCCAGCAGCGTAGGCGGGAGGGCCCGAGAGACCCAGTACTTC
CASSVGGRARETQYF
>.|TRBJ2-3|.|TRBV24-1
TGTGCCACCAGTCGGGAAGCCCGAAGTAGTACGCAGTATTTT
CATSREARSSTQYF
>.|TRBJ2-2|TRBD1|TRBV30
TGTGCCTGGAGTGTAGCAGGGGGCTTGTCCGGGGAGCTGTTTTTT
CAWSVAGGLSGELFF
>.|TRBJ2-3|TRBD2|TRBV5-6
TGTGCCGGGTTGACTAGCGGGAAGAGCACAGATACGCAGTATTTT
CAGLTSGKSTDTQYF
>few|TRBJ2-7|.|TRBV7-3
TGTGCCAGCAGCTTAAATACCGGGGGCGAGCAGTACTTC
CASSLNTGGEQYF
>few|TRBJ2-7|.|TRBV9
TGTGCCAGCAGTCATCCCCAGCGTAATGTCGGGGGTGACTCCTACGAGCAGTACTTC
CASSHPQRNVGGDSYEQYF
>once|TRBJ2-2|.|TRBV6-2/TRBV6-3
TGTGCCAGCAGCCCTATGGACACCGGGGAGCTGTTTTTT
CASSPMDTGELFF